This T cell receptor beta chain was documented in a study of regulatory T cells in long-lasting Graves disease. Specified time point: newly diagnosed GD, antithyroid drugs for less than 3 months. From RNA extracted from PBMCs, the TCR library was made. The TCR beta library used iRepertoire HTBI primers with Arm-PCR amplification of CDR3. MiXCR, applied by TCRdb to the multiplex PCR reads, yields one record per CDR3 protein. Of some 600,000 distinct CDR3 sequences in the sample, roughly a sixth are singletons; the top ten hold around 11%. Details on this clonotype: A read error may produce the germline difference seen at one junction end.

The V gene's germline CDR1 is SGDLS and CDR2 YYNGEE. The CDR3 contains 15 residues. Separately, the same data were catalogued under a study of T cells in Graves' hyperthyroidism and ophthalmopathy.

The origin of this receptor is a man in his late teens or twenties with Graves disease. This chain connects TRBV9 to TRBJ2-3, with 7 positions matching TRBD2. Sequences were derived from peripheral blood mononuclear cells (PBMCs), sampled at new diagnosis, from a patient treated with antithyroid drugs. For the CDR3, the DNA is TGTGCCGGCAGCACCCGCGGGAGTTGGACAGATACGCAGTATTTT. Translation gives CAGSTRGSWTDTQYF.